This T cell receptor (beta chain) was observed in a study of T cell responses to AZD1222 COVID-19 vaccine. Germline V lookup: CDR1 SGHTA, CDR2 FQGTGA. The V segment lost 1 base and the J segment 7 bases; nucleotides outside the gene matches: 4. The CDR3 totals 15 residues. Measured with immunoSEQ multiplex PCR; TCRdb has only the in-frame clones, and not every one. The table shows about 150,000 clones, with about 91% occurring only once. General study points: Only six individuals given AZD1222 were seropositive at baseline. Donors were largely white British and mainly female; clonal diversity was possibly underestimated.

Turning to this clone: The antigen remains undetermined.

The chain links TRBV7-3 to TRBJ1-6, with 7 positions matching TRBD1. The sequence was collected from an adult in good health. The sample in question was peripheral blood, obtained on day 0 of MenACWY control vaccination. Here the CDR3 reads CASSLNRGENSPLHF. The CDR3 DNA reads TGTGCCAGCAGCTTAAACAGGGGAGAAAATTCACCCCTCCACTTT. The full variable domain, in which reference TRBV7-3 and TRBJ1-6 provide the parts outside the CDR3, is GAGVSQTPSNKVTEKGKYVELRCDPISGHTALYWYRQSLGQGPEFLIYFQGTGAADDSGLPNDRFFAVRPEGSVSTLKIQRTERGDSAVYLCASSLNRGENSPLHFGNGTRLTVT.